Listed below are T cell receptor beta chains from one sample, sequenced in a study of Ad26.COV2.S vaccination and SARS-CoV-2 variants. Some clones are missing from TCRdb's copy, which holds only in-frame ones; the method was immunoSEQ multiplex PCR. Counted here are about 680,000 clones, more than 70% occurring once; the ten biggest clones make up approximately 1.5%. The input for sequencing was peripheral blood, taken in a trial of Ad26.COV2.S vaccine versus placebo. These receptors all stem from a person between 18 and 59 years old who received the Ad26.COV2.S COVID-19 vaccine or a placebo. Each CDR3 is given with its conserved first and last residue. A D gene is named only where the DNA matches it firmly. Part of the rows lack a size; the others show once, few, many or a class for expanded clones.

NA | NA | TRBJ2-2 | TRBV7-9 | CASSLAARNTGELFF | TGTGCCAGCAGCTTAGCAGCTAGGAACACCGGGGAGCTGTTTTTT
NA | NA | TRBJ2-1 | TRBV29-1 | CSVSPLFEQFF | TGCAGCGTTTCTCCTTTATTCGAGCAGTTCTTC
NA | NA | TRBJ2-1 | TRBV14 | CASSQAARYNEQFF | TGTGCCAGCAGCCAAGCAGCGCGATACAATGAGCAGTTCTTC
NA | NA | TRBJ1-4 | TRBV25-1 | CASSESGTINEKLFF | TGTGCCAGCAGTGAATCCGGGACCATCAATGAAAAACTGTTTTTT
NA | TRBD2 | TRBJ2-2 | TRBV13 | CASSLSPASGQHRELFF | TGTGCCAGCAGCTTATCTCCCGCTAGCGGTCAACACCGGGAGCTGTTTTTT
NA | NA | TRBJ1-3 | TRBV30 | CAWSVSENTIYF | TGTGCCTGGAGTGTATCGGAAAACACCATATATTTT
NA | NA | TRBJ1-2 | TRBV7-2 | CASSPQEDYGYTF | TGTGCCAGCAGCCCTCAGGAGGACTATGGCTACACCTTC
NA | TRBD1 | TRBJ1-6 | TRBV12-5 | CASGLRQGESPLHF | TGTGCTAGTGGTTTGAGACAGGGGGAATCACCCCTCCACTTT
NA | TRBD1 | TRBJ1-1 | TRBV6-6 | CASSYPLDRYTEAFF | TGTGCCAGCAGTTACCCCTTGGACAGGTACACTGAAGCTTTCTTT
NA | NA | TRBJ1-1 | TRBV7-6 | CASSLGGTNTEAFF | TGTGCCAGCAGCTTAGGGGGAACAAACACTGAAGCTTTCTTT
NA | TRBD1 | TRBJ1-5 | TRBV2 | CASSEGQGLQPQHF | TGTGCCAGCAGTGAAGGACAGGGCCTCCAGCCCCAGCATTTT
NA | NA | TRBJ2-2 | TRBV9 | CASSGRTTQNTGELFF | TGTGCCAGCAGCGGCCGGACTACCCAGAACACCGGGGAGCTGTTTTTT
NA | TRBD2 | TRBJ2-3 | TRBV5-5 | CASSLVLVSSGGGDTQYF | TGTGCCAGCAGCTTGGTTTTAGTTTCTAGCGGGGGAGGGGATACGCAGTATTTT
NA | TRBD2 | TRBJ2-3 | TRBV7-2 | CASSLGGLGSTDTQYF | TGTGCCAGCAGCTTAGGAGGACTAGGGAGCACAGATACGCAGTATTTT
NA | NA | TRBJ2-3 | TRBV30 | CAWGQSTNTQYF | TGTGCCTGGGGACAGTCCACGAATACGCAGTATTTT
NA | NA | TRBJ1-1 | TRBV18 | CASSPGGDRLNTEAFF | TGTGCCAGCTCACCGGGAGGGGACCGGTTGAACACTGAAGCTTTCTTT
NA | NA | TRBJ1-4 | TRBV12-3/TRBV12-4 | CASSPHAGEKLFF | TGTGCCAGCAGTCCCCATGCTGGCGAAAAACTGTTTTTT
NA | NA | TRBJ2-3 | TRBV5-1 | CASSLGGTDTQYF | TGCGCCAGCAGCTTGGGGGGAACAGATACGCAGTATTTT
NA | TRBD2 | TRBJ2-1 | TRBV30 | CAWERGYNEQFF | TGTGCCTGGGAGCGGGGTTACAATGAGCAGTTCTTC
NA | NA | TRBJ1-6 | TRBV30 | CAWRSSYNSPLHF | TGTGCCTGGAGATCCTCCTATAATTCACCCCTCCACTTT
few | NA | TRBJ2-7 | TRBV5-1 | CASSMGQGNEQYF | TGCGCCAGCAGCATGGGCCAGGGGAACGAGCAGTACTTC
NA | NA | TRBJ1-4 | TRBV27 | CATAASLATNEKLFF | TGTGCCACGGCGGCGTCCCTAGCAACTAATGAAAAACTGTTTTTT
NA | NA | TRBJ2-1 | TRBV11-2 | CASSFRDPSYNEQFF | TGTGCCAGCAGCTTTCGGGACCCCTCCTACAATGAGCAGTTCTTC
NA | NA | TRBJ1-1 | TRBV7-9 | CASSYEANTEAFF | TGTGCCAGCAGCTACGAAGCGAACACTGAAGCTTTCTTT
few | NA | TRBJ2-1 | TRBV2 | CASSEALAGEQFF | TGTGCCAGCAGTGAAGCGTTGGCGGGTGAGCAGTTCTTC
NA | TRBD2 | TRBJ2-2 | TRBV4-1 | CASSQESGGATGELFF | TGCGCCAGCAGCCAAGAGAGCGGGGGCGCCACCGGGGAGCTGTTTTTT
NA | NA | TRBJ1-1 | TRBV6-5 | CASSLRPGGNAEAFF | TGTGCCAGCAGTTTACGGCCGGGGGGGAACGCTGAAGCTTTCTTT
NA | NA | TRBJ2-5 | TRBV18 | CASSPLTGLETQYF | TGTGCCAGCTCACCACTAACAGGGTTGGAGACCCAGTACTTC
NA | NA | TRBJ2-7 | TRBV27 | CASSLSWLQGSYEQYF | TGTGCCAGCAGTTTATCCTGGCTCCAGGGGAGCTACGAGCAGTACTTC
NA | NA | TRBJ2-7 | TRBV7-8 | CASSLLFYEQYF | TGTGCCAGCAGCTTATTATTCTACGAGCAGTACTTC
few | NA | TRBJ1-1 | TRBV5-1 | CASSLTGLNTEAFF | TGCGCCAGCAGCTTGACAGGGCTGAACACTGAAGCTTTCTTT
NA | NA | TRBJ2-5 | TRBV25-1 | CASSEKDREGETQYF | TGTGCCAGCAGTGAAAAAGACAGGGAGGGGGAGACCCAGTACTTC
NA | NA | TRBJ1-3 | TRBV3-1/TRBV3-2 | CASSRVPSGNTIYF | TGTGCCAGCAGCAGGGTTCCGTCAGGAAACACCATATATTTT
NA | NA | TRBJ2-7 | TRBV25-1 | CASSESGRTYEQYF | TGTGCCAGCAGTGAATCTGGCAGAACCTACGAGCAGTACTTC
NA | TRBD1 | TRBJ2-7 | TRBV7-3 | CASSLGGDRTYEQYF | TGTGCCAGCAGCTTAGGTGGGGACAGAACCTACGAGCAGTACTTC
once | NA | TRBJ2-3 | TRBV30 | CAWRGSGGTRTFPDTQYF | TGTGCCTGGAGGGGTAGCGGAGGAACCCGAACTTTCCCAGATACGCAGTATTTT
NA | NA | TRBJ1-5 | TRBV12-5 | CASGLVIGQSNQPQHF | TGTGCTAGTGGTTTGGTAATCGGGCAGAGCAATCAGCCCCAGCATTTT